Following are 6 T cell receptor beta chains from one sample sequenced in a study of patients and donors after allogeneic stem cell transplantation. TCRdb recomputed calls from the RT-PCR reads with MiXCR, one row per CDR3 protein. Of under 200,000 distinct CDR3 sequences listed, around 30% are singletons. Material for sequencing was blood, either unsorted or a sorted T cell fraction (not recorded which). The origin of the receptors is a human donor who was either an allogeneic HSCT recipient or a stem cell or donor lymphocyte infusion donor (not recorded which). It is not recorded whose cells these are; they may come from a transplant donor.

In this sample, this clonotype turned up a few times. V usage is TRBV10-2 and J usage is TRBJ1-2; D might be TRBD1 (5 bases). The CDR3 is 14 amino acids. Germline V lookup: CDR1 WSHSY, CDR2 SAAADI. V lost 6 bases, J lost 8 bases, and 19 bases lay in between. CDR3 DNA sequence: TGCGCCAGCAGCACCCTCTGGTGGGACGACGGCTACACCTTC. This translates into CASSTLWWDDGYTF.

This clonotype showed up just a few times. The chain couples TRBV7-2 to TRBJ2-1; 9 nucleotides align to TRBD2. V lost 1 base, J lost 7 bases, and 8 bases stayed unmatched. The CDR3 is 16 residues long. Germline V lookup: CDR1 SGHTA, CDR2 FQGNSA. The CDR3, as DNA: TGTGCCAGCAGCTTAGGATGGAGCGGGAGGTTAAATGAGCAGTTCTTC. Protein sequence: CASSLGWSGRLNEQFF.

As DNA, the CDR3 is TGTGCCAGCAGCCAAGCCTTCGGGACAACAACTAATGAAAAACTGTTTTTT. Its translation: CASSQAFGTTTNEKLFF. The V gene is TRBV4-2, the J gene TRBJ1-4, with D possibly matching TRBD1 (6 bases). The V and J ends lost 1 base and 0 bases respectively, with 12 bases between them. This CDR3 contains 17 residues. The V gene's germline CDR1 is LGHNA and CDR2 YNFKEQ.

The chain links TRBV2 to TRBJ2-2; tentatively, D is TRBD2 (5 bases). The CDR3 is 15 amino acids. Trimming removed 8 bases at V and 6 bases at J, with 19 bases between. Germline CDR1 and CDR2: SNHLY and FYNNEI. The CDR3 reads CASLREIVYAGELFF. The CDR3 DNA follows: TGTGCCAGCCTTAGGGAGATCGTTTATGCCGGGGAGCTGTTTTTT.

This rearrangement joins TRBV3-1 to TRBJ1-2, with D unresolved. This CDR3 region has 13 residues. V was trimmed by 4 bases and J by 2 bases, leaving 8 bases between them. Germline CDR1 reads LGHDT; CDR2 reads YNNKEL (reference sequence). The CDR3 loop reads CASSRRWNYGYTF. The CDR3 DNA sequence: TGTGCCAGCAGCCGGAGATGGAACTATGGCTACACCTTC.

V is TRBV15 and J is TRBJ2-7, with D possibly being TRBD1 or TRBD2 (5 bases each). The germline V and J ends were trimmed by 0 bases and 7 bases, with 13 bases remaining between them. CDR1 is LNHNV, CDR2 YYDKDF, per germline (reference sequence). The CDR3 has 14 residues. The DNA of the CDR3 is TGTGCCACCAGCAGAGATGAGGGACCAAGGGAGCAGTACTTC. Residues: CATSRDEGPREQYF.